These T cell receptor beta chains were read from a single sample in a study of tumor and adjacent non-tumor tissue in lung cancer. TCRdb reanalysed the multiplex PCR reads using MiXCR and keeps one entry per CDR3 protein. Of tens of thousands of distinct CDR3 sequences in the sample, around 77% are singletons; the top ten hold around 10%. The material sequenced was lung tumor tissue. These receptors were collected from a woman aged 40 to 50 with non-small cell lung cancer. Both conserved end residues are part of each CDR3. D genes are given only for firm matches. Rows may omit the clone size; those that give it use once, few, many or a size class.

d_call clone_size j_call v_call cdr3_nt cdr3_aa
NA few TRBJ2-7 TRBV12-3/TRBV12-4 TGTGCCAGCAGTGCTAGGTGGGGGGCCTACGAGCAGTACTTC CASSARWGAYEQYF
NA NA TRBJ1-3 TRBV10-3 TGTGTCATCATGGAAACACCGACTGGAAACACCATATATTTT CVIMETPTGNTIYF
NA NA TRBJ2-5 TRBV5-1 TGCGCCAGCAGCATCGGGACTGTTCAAGGGACCCAGTACTTC CASSIGTVQGTQYF
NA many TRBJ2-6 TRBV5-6 TGTGCCAGCAGCTTGGCAGGGTCCAACGTCCTGACTTTC CASSLAGSNVLTF
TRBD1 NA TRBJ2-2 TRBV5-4 TGTGCCAGCAGTTTGGGACAGGCGTACACCGGGGAGCTGTTTTTT CASSLGQAYTGELFF
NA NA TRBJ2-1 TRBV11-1 TGTGCCAGCAGTTCCATGGACTGGGCAAGCTCCTACAGTGAGCAATTCTTC CASSSMDWASSYSEQFF
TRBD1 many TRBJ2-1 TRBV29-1 TGCAGCGCAAACAGACAGGGCTCCTACAATGAGCAGTTCTTC CSANRQGSYNEQFF
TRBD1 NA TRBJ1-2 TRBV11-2 TGTGCCAGCAACCGAGACGGACAGGTTGACTATGGCTATACCTTC CASNRDGQVDYGYTF
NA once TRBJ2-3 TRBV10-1 TGCGCCAGCAGTCGAGGGGCTGAAGATATGCAGTATTTT CASSRGAEDMQYF
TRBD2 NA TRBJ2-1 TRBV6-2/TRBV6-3 TGTGCCAGCAAATTTATAGCGGGAGTGAGGAATGAGCAGTTCTTC CASKFIAGVRNEQFF
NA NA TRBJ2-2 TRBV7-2 TGTGCCAGCAGCTTAGCGCGGACTAACGCCGGGGGGCTGTTTTTT CASSLARTNAGGLFF
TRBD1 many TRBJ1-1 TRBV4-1 TGCGCCAGCAGCCAAGGTCCCAGGGGGATCACTGAAGCTTTCTTT CASSQGPRGITEAFF
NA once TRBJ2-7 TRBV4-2 TGTGCCAGCAGCCATGATTATACTAGCTGGGGGGCTACCTACGAGCAGTACTTC CASSHDYTSWGATYEQYF
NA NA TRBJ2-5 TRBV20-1 TGCAGTGAGGACGGATCCCGGAAGACCCAGTACTTC CSEDGSRKTQYF
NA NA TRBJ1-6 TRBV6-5 TGTGCCAGCAGTTACAAGGCAGGGGCTTCTACTAAGTCCTATAATTCACCCCTCCACTTT CASSYKAGASTKSYNSPLHF
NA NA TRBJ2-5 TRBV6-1 TGTGCCAGCAGTGCCGAAATAGGAGGGACCCAGTACTTC CASSAEIGGTQYF
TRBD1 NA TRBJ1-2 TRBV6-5 TGTACCAGCAGCAACCTAGGGACAGCCATTAACTATGGCTACACTTTC CTSSNLGTAINYGYTF
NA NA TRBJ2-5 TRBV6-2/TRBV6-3 TGTGCCAGCGCGAGGGGGACCTACCTGGAGACACAGTACTTC CASARGTYLETQYF
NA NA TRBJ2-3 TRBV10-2 TGCGCCTGCAGATTGACGCATAGTGGCCTCACAGATACGCAGTATTTT CACRLTHSGLTDTQYF
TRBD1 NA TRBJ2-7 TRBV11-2 TGTGCCAGCAGTTATAGGACAGGTTACGAGGAGTACTTC CASSYRTGYEEYF
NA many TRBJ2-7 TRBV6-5 TGTGCCAGCAGTATCCGGGACGAGTCCTACGAGCAGTACTTC CASSIRDESYEQYF
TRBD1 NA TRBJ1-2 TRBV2 TGTGCCAGCAGTACGCAGGGGGCAGATGGCTACACCTTC CASSTQGADGYTF
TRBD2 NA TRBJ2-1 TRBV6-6 TGTGCCAGCAGTGCTAGCAGCGGGATGGATTACAATGAGCAGTTCTTC CASSASSGMDYNEQFF
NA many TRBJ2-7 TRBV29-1 TGCAGCGCCACTGGGCCCCTTGCCACCTACGAGCAGTACTTC CSATGPLATYEQYF
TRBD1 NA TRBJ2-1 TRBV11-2 TGTGCTAGCAGGTTAGGTGGGACAGGGTACAGTGAGCAGTTCTTC CASRLGGTGYSEQFF
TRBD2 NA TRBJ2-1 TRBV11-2 TGTGCCAGCAGCTCGCGCATAGTACCTAGCGGGGGACTAAGGGAGCTGTTCTTC CASSSRIVPSGGLRELFF
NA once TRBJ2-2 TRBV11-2 TGTGCCAGCAGCTTTCTCGTTGTCGGTACGGGGGAGCTGTCTTTT CASSFLVVGTGELSF
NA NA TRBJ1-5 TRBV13 TGTGCCAGCAGCAGAGGGGGGGGTTACGATCAGCCCCAGCAATTT CASSRGGGYDQPQQF
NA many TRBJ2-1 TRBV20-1 TGCAGTGTCGGCTACCCCTCCTACAATGAGCAGTTCTTC CSVGYPSYNEQFF
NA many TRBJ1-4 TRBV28 TGTGCCAGCAGTTTGGGGCAGAGCCCTAATGAAAAACTGTTTTTT CASSLGQSPNEKLFF
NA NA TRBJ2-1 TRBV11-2 TGTGCCAGTAGCTTAGGTGGGACATGGTACAATAAGCAGTTCTTC CASSLGGTWYNKQFF
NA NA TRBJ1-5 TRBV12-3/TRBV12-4 TGTGCCAGTAGTCTCCGGGACATTAGCCAGCCCCAGTGTTTT CASSLRDISQPQCF
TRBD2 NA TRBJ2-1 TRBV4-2 TGTGTCAGCAGCCAATACAATGGACTAGCGGGAGACGGTGGCACCTACAATGAGCAGCTCTTC CVSSQYNGLAGDGGTYNEQLF
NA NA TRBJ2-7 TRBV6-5 TGTGCCAGCAGTTACGGGGGTTCCGGACCGTACGAACAGTACTTC CASSYGGSGPYEQYF
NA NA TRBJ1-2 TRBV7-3 TGTACCAGCAGCACCACCCCCTATGGCTACACCTTC CTSSTTPYGYTF
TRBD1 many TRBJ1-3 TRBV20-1 TGCAGTGCTCAGGACAGGAGCTCTGGAAACACCATATATTTT CSAQDRSSGNTIYF
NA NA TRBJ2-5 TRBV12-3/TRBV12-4 TGTGCAAGCAGTTTTCCCTGGGGCGGGGAGACCCAGTACTTC CASSFPWGGETQYF
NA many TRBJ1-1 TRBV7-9 TGTGCCGGGTCAAGTTCAGTCACTGAAGCTTTCTTT CAGSSSVTEAFF
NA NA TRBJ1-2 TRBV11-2 TGCGCCAGCATGGCGGGTCTGGGGGGCTACACCTTC CASMAGLGGYTF
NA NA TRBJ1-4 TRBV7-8 TGTGCCAGCAGCTTAGTACCTTTGGGGGCAACTAATGAAATACTGTTTTTT CASSLVPLGATNEILFF
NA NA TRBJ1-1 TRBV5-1 TGCGCCAGCAGCCCCGGGACGGAGAACACTGAAGCTTTCTTT CASSPGTENTEAFF
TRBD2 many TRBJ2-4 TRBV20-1 TGCAGTTCCATAAAGCGGGGCTCAGCCAAAAACATTCAGTACTTC CSSIKRGSAKNIQYF
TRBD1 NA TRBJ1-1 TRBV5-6 TGTGCCAGCAGCTTTGGAGAACAGGGGGACTCTAAAGCTTTCTTT CASSFGEQGDSKAFF
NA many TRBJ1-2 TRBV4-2 TGTGCCAGCAGCCAAGATGAGGCAGGTGGCGGCTACACCTTC CASSQDEAGGGYTF
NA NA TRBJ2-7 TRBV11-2 TGTGGTAGCAGCTTTGATCCCCAGAGGTCCTACGAGCAGTACTTC CGSSFDPQRSYEQYF
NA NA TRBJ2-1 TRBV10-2 TGCGCCAGCAGTCACCCCTCAGAGCAGTTCTTT CASSHPSEQFF
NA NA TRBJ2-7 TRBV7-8 TGTCCCAGCAGCCGATGGGGGAGCGAGCAGTATTTC CPSSRWGSEQYF
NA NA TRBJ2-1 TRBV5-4 TGTGCCAGTAGCTTGGGAGTGGCGCGTTACAATGAGCAGTTCTTC CASSLGVARYNEQFF
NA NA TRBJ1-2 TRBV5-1 TGCGCCAGCAGTCAGTCTCTTCAGGTGAACTATGACTACACCTTC CASSQSLQVNYDYTF
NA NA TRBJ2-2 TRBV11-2 TGTGCCAGTAGATTTCTGGGTTGCGGGATGGCCAACACCGGGGAGCTGTTTTTT CASRFLGCGMANTGELFF
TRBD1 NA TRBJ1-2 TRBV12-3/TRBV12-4 TGTGCCAGCAGAGACTCCGGGACAGGGGGTTTAGGGCGTTATAGCTACACCTTC CASRDSGTGGLGRYSYTF
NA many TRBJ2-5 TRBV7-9 TGTGCCAGCAGCCCGACCTTAGGCAGAGAAGAGACCCAGTACTTC CASSPTLGREETQYF
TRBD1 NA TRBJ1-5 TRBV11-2 TGTGCCAACAGTTCCGTGACAGGGGCGCAAGATACGCAGCATTTT CANSSVTGAQDTQHF
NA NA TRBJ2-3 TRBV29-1 TGCAGCGGTCCGAGAGGGGGGCATACGCAGTATTTT CSGPRGGHTQYF
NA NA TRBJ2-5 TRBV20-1 TGCAGTGTTCCCTACAGGAGGTGGGGGGAGACCCAGTACTTC CSVPYRRWGETQYF
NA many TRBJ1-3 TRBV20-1 TGCAGTGCTAGACCGGTCTCTGGAAACACCATATATTTT CSARPVSGNTIYF